The source of this TCR beta chain is a study of tumor and adjacent non-tumor tissue in lung cancer. Study-wide background: The patients, 10 men and 5 women, were roughly 30 to 76 with stage I to III disease.

On this clonotype itself: The antigen is unknown. The germline gene is not matched at one end of the junction; a read error may be the cause.

No cell sorting was done before RNA was extracted from the tissue. Findings and limits, study-wide: Top 100 clones took a larger repertoire share in normal lung. Tumor TCR diversity, when higher, was linked to shorter survival. Tumor tissue had significantly higher TCR diversity than normal lung.

TCRbeta libraries were built with three rounds of nested PCR, modified from ARM-PCR. TCRdb reprocessed the multiplex PCR reads via MiXCR and lists one record per CDR3 protein. Of fewer than 100,000 distinct CDR3 sequences in the sample, approximately 77% were seen once. The sequenced sample consisted of lung tumor tissue. This sequence was found in a woman between 40 and 50 years old with non-small cell lung cancer.

CDR3 coding DNA: TGCAGCACCACAGGGAGGGATAGCACAGATATGCAGTATTTT. This encodes CSTTGRDSTDMQYF. The chain uses TRBV29-1 and TRBJ2-3, with D perhaps matching TRBD2 (7 bases). Germline V gene lookup returns CDR1 SQVTM and CDR2 ANQGSEA. The CDR3 totals 14 residues.